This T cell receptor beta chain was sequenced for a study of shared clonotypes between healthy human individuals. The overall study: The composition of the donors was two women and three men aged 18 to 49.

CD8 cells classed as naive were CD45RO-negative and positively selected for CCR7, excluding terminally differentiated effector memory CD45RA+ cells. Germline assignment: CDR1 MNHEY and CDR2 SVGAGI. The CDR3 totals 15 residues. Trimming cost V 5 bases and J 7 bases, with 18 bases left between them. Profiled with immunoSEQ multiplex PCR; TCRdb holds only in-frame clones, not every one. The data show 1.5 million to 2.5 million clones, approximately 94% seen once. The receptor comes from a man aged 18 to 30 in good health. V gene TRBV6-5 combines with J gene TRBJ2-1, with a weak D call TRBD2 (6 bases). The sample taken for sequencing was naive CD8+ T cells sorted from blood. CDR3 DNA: TGTGCCAGCAGTCTCCGGGACTCCCAGATGAATGAGCAGTTCTTC. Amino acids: CASSLRDSQMNEQFF.